The 3 T cell receptor beta chains presented below share a single source sample, sequenced in a study of T cells after yellow fever vaccination. TCRdb re-called the 5' RACE reads through MiXCR, storing one row per CDR3 protein. The table includes 620,000 or so distinct CDR3 sequences, around a sixth detected once. The source material was PBMCs, sampled about 5 days after the first yellow fever vaccination. The source of these receptors is a man in his late teens or twenties who received the YFV17D yellow fever vaccine.

This clonotype has just one count. This chain links TRBV7-6 with TRBJ1-1; tentative D call: TRBD1 (5 bases). CDR3 length: 15 residues. V was clipped by 4 bases and J by 6 bases, with 18 bases between them. From germline, CDR1 is SGHVS and CDR2 FNYEAQ. The CDR3 nucleotides are TGTGCCAGCAGCTCCTGGGGGGGGGATTCGGCTGAAGCTTTCTTT. Protein: CASSSWGGDSAEAFF.

This clonotype was observed a single time. The V gene is TRBV5-4, the J gene TRBJ1-1, with a tentative D call TRBD1 (6 bases). The length of the CDR3 is 15 residues. From germline, CDR1 is SGHNT and CDR2 YYREEE (reference sequence). Trimming cost V 2 bases and J 1 base, with 12 bases left between them. The CDR3 DNA reads TGTGCCAGCAGCTTAACCGGGACAACGAACACTGAAGCTTTCTTT. It encodes CASSLTGTTNTEAFF.

This chain links TRBV6-1 with TRBJ2-2; 7 nucleotides align to TRBD1. From germline, CDR1 is MNHNS and CDR2 SASEGT. Losses at the gene ends were 5 bases for V and 1 base for J; bases not matched to a gene: 4. The CDR3 is made up of 15 amino acids. Here the CDR3 DNA reads TGTGCCAGCAGTCCCGACAGGGTGAACACCGGGGAGCTGTTTTTT. This translates into CASSPDRVNTGELFF.